The present T cell receptor (beta chain) was sequenced within a study of shared clonotypes between healthy human individuals. General study points: Sharing across four donors was highest in naive CD4 (roughly 5%) and lowest in memory CD8 (about 0.4%). Despite large depth, rarefaction showed incomplete sorted-subset sequencing. As a rule, naive subsets had a larger estimated richness than memory subsets.

Turning to this clone: Antigen specificity is unknown.

Researchers ran the assay at a deep level. Data came from immunoSEQ multiplex PCR; TCRdb stores just in-frame clones and leaves some out. Here the sample spans millions of clones, about 93% being singletons. Naive CD8 cells were CD45RO-negative, positively selected for CCR7, excluding terminally differentiated effector memory CD45RA+ cells. Germline V gene data show CDR1 as MDHEN and CDR2 as SYDVKM. The CDR3 is 13 residues long. J was trimmed by 5 bases and V by 8 bases; bases with no gene match: 3. The sequence derives from a man between 18 and 29 years old in good health. Some clones in this sample may be carry-over from other donors' samples. This chain uses TRBV28 with TRBJ2-5; TRBD2 agrees at 12 bases. The sample taken for sequencing was naive CD8+ T cells from PBMCs. CDR3 sequence reads: CASCLAGGETQYF. The CDR3 bases are TGTGCCAGCTGTCTAGCGGGAGGGGAGACCCAGTACTTC.